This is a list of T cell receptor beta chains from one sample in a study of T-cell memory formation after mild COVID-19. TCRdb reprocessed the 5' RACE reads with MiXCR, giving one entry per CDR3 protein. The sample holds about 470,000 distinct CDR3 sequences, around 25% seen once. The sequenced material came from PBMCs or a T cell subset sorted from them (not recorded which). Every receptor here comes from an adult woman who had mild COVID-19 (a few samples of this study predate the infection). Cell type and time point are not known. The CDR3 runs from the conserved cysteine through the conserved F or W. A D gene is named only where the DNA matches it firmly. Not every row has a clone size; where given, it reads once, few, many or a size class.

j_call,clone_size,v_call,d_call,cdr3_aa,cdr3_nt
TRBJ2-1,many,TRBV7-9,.,CASRDNEQFF,TGTGCCAGCAGGGACAATGAGCAGTTCTTC
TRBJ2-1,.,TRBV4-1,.,CASSPRGWDRSYNEQFF,TGCGCCAGCAGCCCCCGAGGGTGGGATCGCTCCTACAATGAGCAGTTCTTC
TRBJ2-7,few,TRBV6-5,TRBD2,CASNMRGLAGEQYF,TGTGCCTCCAATATGAGGGGTCTAGCGGGCGAGCAGTACTTC
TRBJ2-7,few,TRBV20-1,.,CSASLRGGLPAYEQYF,TGCAGTGCTAGTCTGAGAGGAGGGCTCCCGGCCTACGAGCAGTACTTC
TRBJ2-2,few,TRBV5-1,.,CASSLWTGLNTGELFF,TGCGCCAGCAGCTTATGGACGGGACTGAACACCGGGGAGCTGTTTTTT
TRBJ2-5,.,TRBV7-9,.,CASIRILQETQYF,TGTGCCAGCATAAGGATCCTCCAAGAGACCCAGTACTTC
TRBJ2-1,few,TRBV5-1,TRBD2,CASSFGDGTSGIGQFF,TGCGCCAGCAGCTTTGGGGACGGGACTAGCGGGATTGGGCAGTTCTTC
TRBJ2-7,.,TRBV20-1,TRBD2,CSALLAGMNEQYF,TGCAGTGCTCTCCTAGCGGGGATGAACGAGCAGTACTTC
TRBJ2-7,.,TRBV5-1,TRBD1,CASSSYGQGSSYEQYF,TGCGCCAGCAGCTCCTACGGACAGGGGTCCTCCTACGAGCAGTACTTC
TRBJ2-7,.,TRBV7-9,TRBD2,CASSLSGTTEQYF,TGTGCCAGCAGCTTGTCCGGGACTACAGAGCAGTACTTC
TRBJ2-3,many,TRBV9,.,CASSVGGDTQYF,TGTGCCAGCAGCGTAGGGGGAGATACGCAGTATTTT
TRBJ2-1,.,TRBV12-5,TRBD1,CASGTGTGGNNEQFF,TGTGCTAGTGGTACCGGGACAGGGGGTAACAATGAGCAGTTCTTC
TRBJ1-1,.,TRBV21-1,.,CASGVPEAFF,TGTGCCAGCGGGGTCCCTGAAGCTTTCTTT
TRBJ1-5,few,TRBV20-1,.,CSARAGQSNQPQHF,TGCAGTGCTAGAGCCGGACAGTCCAATCAGCCCCAGCATTTT
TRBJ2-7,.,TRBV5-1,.,CASSFDRRRYEQYF,TGCGCCAGCAGCTTTGACCGGAGACGATACGAGCAGTACTTC
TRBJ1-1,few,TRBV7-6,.,CASSLGRGARATEAFF,TGTGCCAGCAGCTTAGGACGAGGAGCCCGAGCTACTGAAGCTTTCTTT
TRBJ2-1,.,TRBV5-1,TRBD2,CASSLANSGRAEGEQFF,TGCGCCAGCAGCTTGGCGAATAGCGGGAGGGCCGAGGGTGAGCAGTTCTTC
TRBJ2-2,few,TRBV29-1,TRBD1,CSVTGVGELFF,TGCAGCGTTACAGGGGTCGGGGAGCTGTTTTTT
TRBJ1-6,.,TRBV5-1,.,CASSPRTGRDSPLHF,TGCGCCAGCAGCCCACGGACGGGGCGCGATTCACCCCTCCACTTT
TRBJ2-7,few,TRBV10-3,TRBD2,CAISLTSGYEQYF,TGTGCCATCAGTCTGACTAGCGGATACGAGCAGTACTTC
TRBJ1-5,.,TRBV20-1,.,CSARDQESNQPQHF,TGCAGTGCTAGAGATCAGGAGAGCAATCAGCCCCAGCATTTT
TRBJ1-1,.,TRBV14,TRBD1,CASSQDWGTGANTEAFF,TGTGCCAGCAGCCAAGACTGGGGGACAGGAGCGAACACTGAAGCTTTCTTT
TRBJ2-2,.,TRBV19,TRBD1,CASSIAQGRKNTGELFF,TGTGCCAGTAGTATAGCACAGGGGCGCAAGAACACCGGGGAGCTGTTTTTT
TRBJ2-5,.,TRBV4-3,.,CASSQDSYSAQYF,TGCGCCAGCAGCCAAGATAGCTATTCGGCCCAGTACTTC